One sample yielded the 31 T cell receptor beta chains listed below, sequenced in a study of blood T cell repertoires in COVID-19. Sequenced by immunoSEQ multiplex PCR; TCRdb stores in-frame clones only, minus some. This table holds about 350,000 clones, 88% found once. Sequenced: peripheral blood. The source is a woman in her sixties or seventies with COVID-19, enrolled during active disease.

V gene TRBV10-2 combines with J gene TRBJ1-1, with a tentative D call TRBD1 (5 bases). Germline loops: CDR1 WSHSY, CDR2 SAAADI. Trimming left V 0 bases short and J 10 bases short, with 12 bases between. CDR3 length: 13 amino acids. The CDR3 region is CASSESGGFAAFF. CDR3 in DNA: TGCGCCAGCAGTGAGTCGGGGGGGTTCGCAGCTTTCTTT.

The chain combines TRBV6-5 with TRBJ2-2; the D is unclear. This CDR3 is 14 amino acids long. Trimming cost V 8 bases and J 1 base, with 11 bases left between them. CDR1 and CDR2 from the germline V gene are MNHEY and SVGAGI. The CDR3 sequence is CASLAIQNTGELFF. The CDR3 DNA is TGTGCCAGCCTCGCTATCCAGAACACCGGGGAGCTGTTTTTT.

The rearrangement uses TRBV27 and TRBJ2-3; 10 bases map to TRBD2. Unmatched junction bases numbered 10, after V lost 6 bases and J lost 10 bases. Per the germline V gene, CDR1 is MNHEY and CDR2 is SMNVEV (reference sequence). The CDR3 extends over 14 amino acids. Written as DNA, the CDR3 is TGTGCCAGCAGGGTCAGCGGGGGGGAATCGGCGCAGTATTTT. Its protein is CASRVSGGESAQYF.

This chain joins TRBV7-2 and TRBJ1-2; D gene uncertain. The length of the CDR3 is 15 residues. CDR1 SGHTA and CDR2 FQGNSA come from the germline V gene. V was shortened by 0 bases and J by 3 bases, with 11 bases between the two germline ends. For the CDR3, the DNA is TGTGCCAGCAGCTTAGCGCAGGCGGGTGACTATGGCTACACCTTC. Its protein is CASSLAQAGDYGYTF.

This clone came up once. The chain recombines TRBV7-8 with TRBJ1-2; weak D call: TRBD1 (5 bases). V was shortened by 1 base and J by 6 bases, with 15 bases between the two germline ends. The V gene's germline CDR1 is SGHVS and CDR2 FQNEAQ. CDR3 length: 15 residues. This CDR3 is CASSLVGREGDGYTF. CDR3 bases: TGTGCCAGCAGCTTAGTGGGCAGGGAAGGCGATGGCTACACCTTC.

V is TRBV19 and J is TRBJ1-2; 7 bases fit TRBD1. The CDR3 is made up of 13 amino acids. CDR1 is LNHDA, CDR2 SQIVND, per germline (reference sequence). The V and J ends lost 6 bases and 4 bases, in that order; junction bases with no gene match: 5. CDR3 region: CASREQGTYGYTF. For the CDR3, the DNA is TGTGCCAGTAGGGAACAGGGGACCTATGGCTACACCTTC.

As regards this clone: Its ends do not fully match the called genes, so a read error is possible. The V call is TRBV3-1 (or the pseudogene TRBV3-2), the J call TRBJ1-4; D remains ambiguous. Germline V lookup: CDR1 LGHDT, CDR2 YNNKEL (reference sequence). The CDR3 has 16 residues. The CDR3 coding sequence is TGTGCCAGCAGGCAAGATCTCCCCTCCGCGGATGAAAAACTGTTTTTT. It encodes CASRQDLPSADEKLFF.

Concerning this clone itself: The sample holds other DNA sequences that translate to the same CDR3. The V gene is TRBV30, the J gene TRBJ1-1, with no clear D. The V and J ends lost 1 base and 5 bases respectively, with 8 bases between them. The germline gives CDR1 GTSNPN, CDR2 SVGIG (reference sequence). This CDR3 has 12 amino acids. CDR3 coding DNA: TGTGCCTGGAGTGGAGGGAGGACTGAAGCTTTCTTT. It is translated as CAWSGGRTEAFF.

The CDR3 loop reads CASRSTGTRQPQHF. The CDR3 coding sequence is TGTGCCAGTAGATCGACAGGGACTCGACAGCCCCAGCATTTT. This chain links TRBV19 with TRBJ1-5; 7 bases fit TRBD1. Germline-derived CDR1 and CDR2 are LNHDA and SQIVND (reference sequence). The V gene end was trimmed by 6 bases and the J gene end by 7 bases; junction bases not matched to a gene: 9. This CDR3 comprises 14 residues.

The chain joins TRBV7-3 to TRBJ2-3, with 12 bases that match TRBD2. The J segment lost 5 bases and the V segment lost 6 bases, leaving 6 bases of the junction unmatched. The CDR3 has 15 residues. Germline V gene sequence: CDR1 SGHTA, CDR2 FQGTGA. In nucleotides, the CDR3 is TGTGCCAGCAGTCGACTAGCGGGGGTCGGAGATACGCAGTATTTT. Its protein product is CASSRLAGVGDTQYF.

The chain is built from TRBV19 and TRBJ1-5; 9 positions agree with TRBD1. Germline V CDR1 and CDR2: LNHDA, SQIVND (reference sequence). CDR3 size: 18 residues. V lost 3 bases and J lost 0; bases outside the gene matches: 9. This chain's CDR3 is CASSIFRDREFSNQPQHF. The CDR3 DNA reads TGTGCCAGTAGTATCTTTCGGGACAGGGAGTTTAGCAATCAGCCCCAGCATTTT.

The chain employs TRBV28 and TRBJ1-2; D not resolved. The CDR3 runs to 12 residues. The V end was cut by 8 bases, the J end by 3 bases, with 10 bases between. Germline values: CDR1 MDHEN, CDR2 SYDVKM. This CDR3 reads CASLEGDYGYTF. The CDR3 bases are TGTGCCAGCCTAGAGGGAGACTATGGCTACACCTTC.

The chain recombines TRBV6-1 with TRBJ1-4; no clear D. The length of the CDR3 is 15 residues. With 1 base removed from V and 5 bases from J, the gap between germline ends came to 11 bases. Germline values: CDR1 MNHNS, CDR2 SASEGT. The CDR3 here is CASSEGAHPNEKLFF. In DNA form, the CDR3 reads TGTGCCAGCAGTGAAGGGGCACACCCAAATGAAAAACTGTTTTTT.

The V call is TRBV29-1, the J call TRBJ1-1; no reliable D call. V dropped 6 bases and J dropped 3 bases, with 20 bases sitting between them. CDR3 length: 15 amino acids. Germline values: CDR1 SQVTM, CDR2 ANQGSEA. CDR3 DNA: TGCAGCGTGTCGGGTCGATTAGCTGAGGACACTGAAGCTTTCTTT. Protein product: CSVSGRLAEDTEAFF.

This chain links TRBV2 with TRBJ1-6; 9 bases map to TRBD1. The ends lost 5 bases at V and 7 bases at J; junction bases unmatched: 6. This CDR3 has 15 amino acids. CDR1 and CDR2 (germline): SNHLY, FYNNEI. DNA of the CDR3: TGTGCCAGCAGTATCGGACAGGGGAGGAATTCACCCCTCCACTTT. This codes for CASSIGQGRNSPLHF.

The chain employs TRBV28 and TRBJ2-7, with D uncertain. Germline V gives CDR1 MDHEN, CDR2 SYDVKM. The CDR3 is 13 residues long. Trimming left V 1 base short and J 6 bases short, with 10 bases between. CDR3 in DNA: TGTGCCAGCAGTTTATTGGCCCGGAGCGAGCAGTACTTC. This encodes CASSLLARSEQYF.

This sequence joins TRBV2 and TRBJ1-2, with no clear D. V lost 1 base and J 2 bases, leaving 8 bases between the germline ends. CDR1 and CDR2 (germline): SNHLY, FYNNEI. CDR3 length: 14 amino acids. CDR3 region: CASSEVSGNYGYTF. CDR3 sequence (DNA): TGTGCCAGCAGTGAAGTCTCAGGAAACTATGGCTACACCTTC.

This clone appeared a few times. The chain joins TRBV2 to TRBJ2-2; a possible D gene is TRBD1 (5 bases). The CDR3 is made up of 14 amino acids. CDR1 is SNHLY and CDR2 is FYNNEI in the germline V gene. Trimming removed 5 bases at V and 6 bases at J, with 13 bases between. CDR3 protein: CASSSVAGSGELFF. The CDR3 nucleotides read TGTGCCAGCAGTTCAGTCGCAGGGTCCGGGGAGCTGTTTTTT. Full variable domain (remainder filled in from reference TRBV2 and TRBJ2-2): EPEVTQTPSHQVTQMGQEVILRCVPISNHLYFYWYRQILGQKVEFLVSFYNNEISEKSEIFDDQFSVERPDGSNFTLKIRSTKLEDSAMYFCASSSVAGSGELFFGEGSRLTVL.

This clone was seen a few times. CDR3 DNA: TGTGCCAGCTCACACCCAGACTCTGAAGCTTTCTTT. Protein: CASSHPDSEAFF. V and J are TRBV18 and TRBJ1-1; D unclear. Deletions cut 4 bases from V and 6 bases from J, with 9 bases between. CDR3 length: 12 residues. The germline V gene encodes CDR1 KGHSH and CDR2 LQKENI.

The rearrangement joins TRBV19 to TRBJ2-3; weak D call: TRBD1 (5 bases). This CDR3 is built from 14 residues. V was clipped by 1 base and J by 3 bases, with 8 bases between them. Germline CDR1 LNHDA, CDR2 SQIVND (reference sequence). CDR3 nucleotides: TGTGCCAGTAGTATAGCAAGGGGTACAGATACGCAGTATTTT. Its translation: CASSIARGTDTQYF.

The count of this clone is one. The chain couples TRBV5-1 to TRBJ2-3; 8 bases align to TRBD2. Germline V gene data show CDR1 as SGHRS and CDR2 as YFSETQ. J gave up 3 bases and V 4 bases, and 7 bases lay outside the gene matches. The CDR3 has 15 amino acids. CDR3 sequence: CASSPRLATTDTQYF. DNA for the CDR3: TGCGCCAGCAGCCCCAGACTAGCGACTACAGATACGCAGTATTTT.

The chain employs TRBV30 and TRBJ1-4, with a possible D match to TRBD1 (5 bases). Trimming left V 4 bases short and J 8 bases short, with 14 bases between. This CDR3 has 13 residues. Per the germline V gene, CDR1 is GTSNPN and CDR2 is SVGIG (reference sequence). The CDR3 bases are TGTGCCTGGAAGACAGTTTTTTGGGAAAAACTGTTTTTT. Protein: CAWKTVFWEKLFF.

V and J are TRBV28 and TRBJ2-3; 8 nucleotides align to TRBD1. The CDR3 has 15 residues. Germline values: CDR1 MDHEN, CDR2 SYDVKM. The V segment lost 6 bases and the J segment 1 base; nucleotides outside the gene matches: 6. The CDR3 spells CASRGRTGRTDTQYF. The CDR3 region has the DNA TGTGCCAGCAGGGGTCGGACAGGGCGCACAGATACGCAGTATTTT. The full variable domain, with the rest looked up from reference TRBV28 and TRBJ2-3, is DVKVTQSSRYLVKRTGEKVFLECVQDMDHENMFWYRQDPGLGLRLIYFSYDVKMKEKGDIPEGYSVSREKKERFSLILESASTNQTSMYLCASRGRTGRTDTQYFGPGTRLTVL.

The rearrangement joins TRBV7-3 to TRBJ2-1; no definite D call. The germline CDR1 and CDR2 sequences are SGHTA and FQGTGA. The CDR3 contains 13 residues. V dropped 3 bases and J dropped 0 bases, with 3 bases sitting between them. DNA of the CDR3: TGTGCCAGCAGCTTCAGCTCCTACAATGAGCAGTTCTTC. The encoded protein is CASSFSSYNEQFF. Drawing the rest from reference TRBV7-3 and TRBJ2-1, the complete variable domain is GAGVSQTPSNKVTEKGKYVELRCDPISGHTALYWYRQSLGQGPEFLIYFQGTGAADDSGLPNDRFFAVRPEGSVSTLKIQRTERGDSAVYLCASSFSSYNEQFFGPGTRLTVL.

This clone was observed a handful of times. CDR3 coding DNA: TGTGCCAGCACACAGGGGACCCCTGAAGCTTTCTTT. It translates to CASTQGTPEAFF. J is TRBJ1-1 and V is TRBV6-5; 7 positions match TRBD1. The V gene's germline CDR1 is MNHEY and CDR2 SVGAGI. The V and J ends lost 7 bases and 6 bases, in that order; junction bases with no gene match: 5. The CDR3 runs to 12 residues.

The genes are TRBV7-9 and TRBJ2-7; perhaps TRBD2 as D (6 bases). CDR3 length: 13 residues. Between the trimmed V and J ends, which lost 3 bases and 0 bases, there was a span of 6 bases. In germline, CDR1 is SEHNR, CDR2 FQNEAQ (reference sequence). As DNA, the CDR3 is TGTGCCAGCAGCTTCGGGAGCTCCTACGAGCAGTACTTC. Translated: CASSFGSSYEQYF.

The chain couples TRBV18 to TRBJ1-6; 8 bases line up with TRBD1. The CDR3 is 14 residues long. The V and J ends lost 3 bases and 7 bases, in that order; junction bases with no gene match: 2. Germline V CDR1 and CDR2: KGHSH, LQKENI. CDR3 DNA sequence: TGTGCCAGCTCACCGGGACAGGCCAATTCACCCCTCCACTTT. As protein: CASSPGQANSPLHF.

This clone came up once. DNA for the CDR3: TGTGCCAGCAGCCCAAGGGAGCGGGGGGGCACAGATACGCAGTATTTT. Translation: CASSPRERGGTDTQYF. This sequence joins TRBV7-2 and TRBJ2-3; TRBD2 matches 9 bases. This CDR3 has 16 amino acids. Looked up from germline, CDR1 is SGHTA and CDR2 is FQGNSA. The junction had 7 bases not matched to a gene; V was cut back by 5 bases and J by 1 base.

V usage is TRBV13 and J usage is TRBJ1-1, with no clear D. The CDR3 contains 15 residues. Between the trimmed V and J ends, which lost 8 bases and 2 bases, there was a span of 18 bases. The V gene's germline CDR1 is PRHDT and CDR2 FYEKMQ (reference sequence). CDR3 amino acids: CASFRITLGNTEAFF. The CDR3 bases are TGTGCCAGCTTCCGAATTACGCTGGGCAACACTGAAGCTTTCTTT.

The chain uses TRBV5-1 and TRBJ2-5; D might be TRBD1 or TRBD2, each matching 7 bases. With 4 bases removed from V and 2 bases from J, the gap between germline ends came to 15 bases. The CDR3 loop spans 15 amino acids. The germline gives CDR1 SGHRS, CDR2 YFSETQ. In nucleotides, the CDR3 is TGCGCCAGCAGCCTGGGGACAGCGGGGCAAGAGACCCAGTACTTC. It specifies CASSLGTAGQETQYF.

V and J are TRBV28 and TRBJ2-3, with D possibly matching TRBD1 (6 bases). The CDR3 runs to 13 residues. The V gene's germline CDR1 is MDHEN and CDR2 SYDVKM. Trimming removed 5 bases at V and 6 bases at J, with 12 bases between. Here the CDR3 reads CASSLTGSDTQYF. The CDR3 DNA sequence: TGTGCCAGCAGTCTAACAGGGTCGGATACGCAGTATTTT.